Below, 14 T cell receptor beta chains from the same sample are listed, as sequenced in a study of CXCR3-negative and CXCR3-positive naive CD8 T cells. Preparation of TRB cDNA libraries relied on 5' RACE carrying UMI labels. Reprocessing the 5' RACE reads, TCRdb reports a single entry for every CDR3 protein and omits DNA. The repertoire shows about 46,000 distinct CDR3 sequences; the top ten hold about 2.5%. The sequencing input was naive CXCR3- CD8+ T cells from blood. Subset indicated: CD45RO-CCR7+CD27+CD95- naive CD8+ T cells lacking CXCR3 (TNR3-). These receptors were taken from a human donor in good health. Some clones in this sample may be carry-over from other donors' samples.

The V and J genes are TRBV15 and TRBJ2-5. CDR3 length: 14 residues. Germline values: CDR1 LNHNV, CDR2 YYDKDF (reference sequence). CDR3 in amino acids: CATSLWASRETQYF. Full variable domain (outside the CDR3, taken from reference TRBV15 and TRBJ2-5): DAMVIQNPRYQVTQFGKPVTLSCSQTLNHNVMYWYQQKSSQAPKLLFHYYDKDFNNEADTPDNFQSRRPNTSFCFLDIRSPGLGDTAMYLCATSLWASRETQYFGPGTRLLVL.

V usage is TRBV4-3 and J usage is TRBJ1-1; the TRBD1 assignment by TCRdb is unverifiable without DNA. The CDR3 extends over 17 amino acids. CDR1 is LGHNA, CDR2 YSLEER, per germline. The CDR3 spells CASSQDRIGQLNTEAFF.

The chain couples TRBV12-3 or TRBV12-4 to TRBJ1-2; TCRdb gives TRBD1 as the D gene, but with no DNA this cannot be confirmed. This CDR3 is built from 12 residues. CDR3 loop: CASSLQGLGYTF.

The chain recombines TRBV4-1 with TRBJ2-1; TCRdb returns TRBD1, unconfirmable since there is no DNA. The CDR3 length is 14 residues. Per the germline V gene, CDR1 is MGHRA and CDR2 is YSYEKL. This CDR3 is CASSQEDRVIEQFF.

The rearrangement uses TRBV14 and TRBJ2-7; as DNA is missing, the TRBD2 call by TCRdb cannot be tested. This CDR3 spans 18 amino acids. CDR1 and CDR2 from the germline V gene are SGHDN and FVKESK. The CDR3 loop is CASSQDRARRGSSYEQYF.

The rearrangement links TRBV6-2 or TRBV6-3 to TRBJ2-7. The CDR3 loop spans 15 amino acids. The germline V gene encodes CDR1 MNHEY and CDR2 SVGEGT. This CDR3 reads CASSYSTRALLEQYF.

The J gene is TRBJ2-1, the V gene TRBV7-2; there is no DNA to check the TCRdb D call of TRBD2. This CDR3 is built from 16 residues. Per germline, CDR1 SGHTA and CDR2 FQGNSA. CDR3 region: CASSRITSGGYNEQFF.

The chain couples TRBV7-9 to TRBJ2-7. CDR3 size: 14 residues. Looked up from germline, CDR1 is SEHNR and CDR2 is FQNEAQ (reference sequence). CDR3 amino acids: CASSSWTASYEQYF.

J is TRBJ2-5 and V is TRBV28; TCRdb outputs TRBD1, but without DNA this stays unchecked. Germline assignment: CDR1 MDHEN and CDR2 SYDVKM. This CDR3 has 12 amino acids. CDR3 residues: CASSSGGETQYF. Complete variable domain (other parts from reference TRBV28 and TRBJ2-5): DVKVTQSSRYLVKRTGEKVFLECVQDMDHENMFWYRQDPGLGLRLIYFSYDVKMKEKGDIPEGYSVSREKKERFSLILESASTNQTSMYLCASSSGGETQYFGPGTRLLVL.

The CDR3 sequence is CSGSATGGYEQYF. This sequence joins TRBV29-1 and TRBJ2-7; TCRdb designates TRBD1, a call that cannot be tested without DNA. From germline, CDR1 is SQVTM and CDR2 ANQGSEA. This CDR3 is 13 amino acids long.

The rearrangement joins TRBV19 to TRBJ1-2; TCRdb calls TRBD1, which cannot be checked without DNA. Germline V gene data show CDR1 as LNHDA and CDR2 as SQIVND (reference sequence). The CDR3 totals 15 residues. The chain's CDR3 is CTSSRPTGIDYGYTF.

The chain joins TRBV7-2 to TRBJ2-3. Germline V CDR1 and CDR2: SGHTA, FQGNSA. CDR3 length: 15 residues. The CDR3 sequence: CASSLARRTTDTQYF. Full variable domain (remainder filled in from reference TRBV7-2 and TRBJ2-3): GAGVSQSPSNKVTEKGKDVELRCDPISGHTALYWYRQSLGQGLEFLIYFQGNSAPDKSGLPSDRFSAERTGGSVSTLTIQRTQQEDSAVYLCASSLARRTTDTQYFGPGTRLTVL.

The chain couples TRBV5-4 to TRBJ2-7; the TCRdb D gene call, TRBD1, has no DNA to confirm it. Per the germline V gene, CDR1 is SGHNT and CDR2 is YYREEE (reference sequence). The CDR3 covers 13 residues. The CDR3 protein is CASSLSPDPGEYF.

CDR3 sequence reads: CASSQDTTQGLNTGELFF. The rearrangement uses TRBV4-3 and TRBJ2-2; TCRdb names TRBD2, which stays unverified in the absence of DNA. CDR3 length equals 18 residues. The germline CDR1 and CDR2 sequences are LGHNA and YSLEER.